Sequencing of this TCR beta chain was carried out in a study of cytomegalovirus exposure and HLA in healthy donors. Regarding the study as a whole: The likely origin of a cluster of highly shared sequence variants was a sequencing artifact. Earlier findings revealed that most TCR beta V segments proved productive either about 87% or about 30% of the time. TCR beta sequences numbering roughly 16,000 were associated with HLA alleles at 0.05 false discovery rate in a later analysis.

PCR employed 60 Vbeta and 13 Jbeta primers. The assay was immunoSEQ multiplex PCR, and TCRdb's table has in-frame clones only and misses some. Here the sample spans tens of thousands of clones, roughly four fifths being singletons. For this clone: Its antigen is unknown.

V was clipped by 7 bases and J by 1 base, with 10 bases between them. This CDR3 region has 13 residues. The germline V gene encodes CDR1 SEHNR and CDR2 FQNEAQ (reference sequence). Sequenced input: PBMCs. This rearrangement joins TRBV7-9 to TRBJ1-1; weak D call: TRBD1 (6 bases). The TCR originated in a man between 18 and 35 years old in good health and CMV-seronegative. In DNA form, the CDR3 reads TGTGCCAGCATACAAGGGGGGAACACTGAAGCTTTCTTT. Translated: CASIQGGNTEAFF.